This T cell receptor beta chain comes out of a study of T cell responses to AZD1222 COVID-19 vaccine. Trimming removed 8 bases from V and 3 bases from J, with 17 bases in between. The length of the CDR3 is 14 residues. In germline, CDR1 is MNHEY, CDR2 SVGAGI. TCRdb keeps only in-frame clones here, not all; method: immunoSEQ multiplex PCR. The table lists 200,000 or so clones, under 95% of them singletons, with 0.99% in the top ten. The table lists this clone with a count of one. Its antigen is as yet unknown. Whole-study results and caveats: A mostly white British donor set with more females was recruited, and clonal diversity was possibly underestimated. Seropositive status at baseline applied to only six AZD1222 recipients. Every sample of the repertoires postdated the peak T cell response.

The sequencing here drew on peripheral blood, taken on day 0 of AZD1222 vaccination. This sequence originates from an adult in good health. The rearrangement links TRBV6-5 to TRBJ2-7; maybe TRBD1 (6 bases). Here the CDR3 DNA reads TGTGCCAGCCGGCGACAGGCTCCGAGCTACGAGCAGTACTTC. Its translation is CASRRQAPSYEQYF.